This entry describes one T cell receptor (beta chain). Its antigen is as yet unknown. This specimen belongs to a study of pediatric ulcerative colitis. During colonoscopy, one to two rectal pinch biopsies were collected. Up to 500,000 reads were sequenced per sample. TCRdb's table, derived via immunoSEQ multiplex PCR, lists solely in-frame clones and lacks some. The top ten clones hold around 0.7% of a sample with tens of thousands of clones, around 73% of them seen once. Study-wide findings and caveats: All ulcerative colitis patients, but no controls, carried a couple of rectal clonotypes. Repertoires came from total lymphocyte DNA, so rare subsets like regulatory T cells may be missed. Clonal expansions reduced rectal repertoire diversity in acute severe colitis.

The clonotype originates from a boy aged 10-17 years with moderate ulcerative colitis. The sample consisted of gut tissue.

The CDR3 DNA follows: TGTGCCAGCAGCGTCAGCGGGAGGGCATACGAGCAGTACTTC. Amino acid sequence: CASSVSGRAYEQYF. The chain carries TRBV11-2 and TRBJ2-7; TRBD2 matches at 10 bases. This CDR3 is 14 amino acids long. Germline-derived CDR1 and CDR2 are SGHAT and FQNNGV. The V gene end was trimmed by 5 bases and the J gene end by 4 bases; junction bases not matched to a gene: 5. The full variable domain, completed using reference TRBV11-2 and TRBJ2-7, is EAGVAQSPRYKIIEKRQSVAFWCNPISGHATLYWYQQILGQGPKLLIQFQNNGVVDDSQLPKDRFSAERLKGVDSTLKIQPAKLEDSAVYLCASSVSGRAYEQYFGPGTRLTVT.